The 8 T cell receptor beta chains in this list originate from one sample, sequenced in a study of resident and recirculating memory T cells in vitiligo. Data came from immunoSEQ multiplex PCR; TCRdb stores just in-frame clones and leaves some out. The data contain 40,000 to 45,000 clones, nearly 95% of them seen just once; the ten biggest clones take up roughly 4.7%. The source material was blood. The receptors stem from a male donor with vitiligo.

This chain uses TRBV7-9 with TRBJ2-2; unclear D gene. This CDR3 contains 14 residues. V lost 3 bases and J 6 bases, leaving 11 bases between the germline ends. The germline gives CDR1 SEHNR, CDR2 FQNEAQ (reference sequence). For the CDR3, the DNA is TGTGCCAGCAGCTTGGCATCTGGCCCCGGGGAGCTGTTTTTT. This translates into CASSLASGPGELFF. The full variable domain, rest sourced from reference TRBV7-9 and TRBJ2-2, is DTGVSQNPRHKITKRGQNVTFRCDPISEHNRLYWYRQTLGQGPEFLTYFQNEAQLEKSRLLSDRFSAERPKGSFSTLEIQRTEQGDSAMYLCASSLASGPGELFFGEGSRLTVL.

This rearrangement joins TRBV5-4 to TRBJ2-3, with D tentatively TRBD2 (6 bases). The CDR3 consists of 16 residues. Germline V CDR1 and CDR2: SGHNT, YYREEE (reference sequence). V shed 2 bases and J shed 2 bases, with 15 bases lying between them. CDR3 in amino acids: CASSFFMAGSTDTQYF. Here the CDR3 DNA reads TGTGCCAGCAGCTTTTTCATGGCGGGGTCCACAGATACGCAGTATTTT.

The chain uses TRBV21-1 and TRBJ1-3; the table's D call, TRBD1, has no DNA check behind it. TRBV21-1 is designated a pseudogene. The length of the CDR3 is 14 residues. The CDR3 loop is CASTPGYSGNTIYF. The CDR3 DNA is TGTGCCAGCACACCAGGCTACTCTGGAAACACCATATATTTT.

V gene TRBV6-4 combines with J gene TRBJ2-3, with D perhaps TRBD1 (5 bases). The CDR3 extends over 13 amino acids. The germline V gene encodes CDR1 MRHNA and CDR2 SNTAGT. V was clipped by 10 bases and J by 1 base, with 12 bases between them. CDR3 amino acids: CATQGGGTDTQYF. In nucleotides, the CDR3 is TGTGCCACCCAGGGTGGAGGCACAGATACGCAGTATTTT.

The gene calls are TRBV14 and TRBJ2-5, with D tentatively TRBD1 (5 bases). This CDR3 contains 13 residues. The germline V gene has CDR1 SGHDN and CDR2 FVKESK. Trimming took off 2 bases at V and 5 bases at J, with 9 bases between the two ends. The DNA of the CDR3 is TGTGCCAGCAGCCAATGGGGCGGCGAGACCCAGTACTTC. Its protein is CASSQWGGETQYF.

This chain uses TRBV7-2 with TRBJ1-2; weak D call: TRBD1 (5 bases). CDR1 is SGHTA, CDR2 FQGNSA, per germline. The CDR3 runs to 13 residues. Trimming pared 5 bases from V and 2 bases from J, leaving 9 bases between. CDR3 coding DNA: TGTGCCAGCAGCGAGACAGAAAACTATGGCTACACCTTC. Residues: CASSETENYGYTF.

The chain couples TRBV19 to TRBJ2-2, with no clear D. The CDR3 runs to 14 residues. V was cut by 3 bases and J by 8 bases, with 13 bases left in between. Per germline, CDR1 LNHDA and CDR2 SQIVND (reference sequence). The CDR3 sequence is CASSMRFGLGELFF. CDR3 nucleotide sequence: TGTGCCAGTAGTATGAGGTTTGGTTTGGGGGAGCTGTTTTTT.

V is TRBV5-5 and J is TRBJ1-1; D remains unclear. Trimming took 0 bases from V and 1 from J, leaving 4 bases between them. Germline lookup yields CDR1 SGHKS and CDR2 YYEKEE (reference sequence). The CDR3 consists of 13 residues. The CDR3 spells CASSLGENTEAFF. Written as DNA, the CDR3 is TGTGCCAGCAGCTTGGGAGAGAACACTGAAGCTTTCTTT. Based on the CDR3 plus reference TRBV5-5 and TRBJ1-1, the full variable domain is DAGVTQSPTHLIKTRGQQVTLRCSPISGHKSVSWYQQVLGQGPQFIFQYYEKEERGRGNFPDRFSARQFPNYSSELNVNALLLGDSALYLCASSLGENTEAFFGQGTRLTVV.